Shown below are 18 T cell receptor beta chains from a single sample sequenced in a study of cytomegalovirus exposure and HLA in healthy donors (dated by TCRdb to the late 2010s). The library was made by the immunoSEQ multiplex PCR assay. For the multiplex PCR, a mixture combining 60 forward primers for TCR Vbeta segments and 13 reverse primers for TCR Jbeta segments was used. TCRdb mirrors the immuneACCESS table, restricted to in-frame sequences. Some clones are absent from its copies; in checked studies, under half trace to an unresolved V gene, and the reason for the others is unknown. This sample is represented by 70,000 to 85,000 clones; approximately 60% of them were singletons. The leading ten clones occupy roughly 4.4% of the sample. Sequencing was performed on PBMCs. The receptors shown here come from a male donor in good health and CMV-seropositive.

This clone was seen more than once but under ten times. The chain carries TRBV29-1 and TRBJ1-3; D not resolved. CDR3 length: 14 residues. Trimming shortened V by 5 bases and J by 0 bases, and 11 bases separated the two germline ends. Germline V gene lookup returns CDR1 SQVTM and CDR2 ANQGSEA. The CDR3 reads CSVLVPSSGNTIYF. The CDR3 DNA is TGCAGCGTTTTGGTCCCCAGCTCTGGAAACACCATATATTTT.

The chain has TRBV5-1 and TRBJ2-3; 15 nucleotides match TRBD2. This CDR3 comprises 18 residues. CDR1 SGHRS and CDR2 YFSETQ come from the germline V gene. Trimming removed 0 bases from V and 6 bases from J; junction bases left unmatched: 8. The CDR3 coding sequence is TGCGCCAGCAGCTTGGGAGGGACTAGCGGGGGGCCATCGGATACGCAGTATTTT. It translates to CASSLGGTSGGPSDTQYF.

The chain joins TRBV7-2 to TRBJ2-1, with a tentative D call TRBD2 (5 bases). In germline, CDR1 is SGHTA, CDR2 FQGNSA. The V and J ends lost 2 bases and 9 bases respectively, with 11 bases between them. This CDR3 comprises 13 residues. CDR3 nucleotide sequence: TGTGCCAGCAGCTTATTCGGGGATCGTGAGCAGTTCTTC. Protein product: CASSLFGDREQFF. Full variable domain (rest looked up from reference TRBV7-2 and TRBJ2-1): GAGVSQSPSNKVTEKGKDVELRCDPISGHTALYWYRQSLGQGLEFLIYFQGNSAPDKSGLPSDRFSAERTGGSVSTLTIQRTQQEDSAVYLCASSLFGDREQFFGPGTRLTVL.

The J gene is TRBJ1-4, the V gene TRBV18, with D possibly being TRBD1 (6 bases). Between the trimmed V and J ends, which lost 3 bases and 0 bases, there was a span of 11 bases. The CDR3 consists of 16 residues. CDR1 is KGHSH, CDR2 LQKENI, per germline. The DNA for the CDR3 is TGTGCCAGCTCACCGGGGACACCCGCAACTAATGAAAAACTGTTTTTT. Residues: CASSPGTPATNEKLFF.

This clone appeared a few times. The chain recombines TRBV4-2 with TRBJ1-2, with 11 positions matching TRBD1. Germline V gene lookup returns CDR1 LGHNA and CDR2 YNFKEQ. The CDR3 is 16 residues long. Trimming cost V 1 base and J 0 bases; bases outside gene matches: 1. The CDR3 sequence: CASSQVGQGANYGYTF. For the CDR3, the DNA is TGTGCCAGCAGCCAAGTGGGACAGGGGGCTAACTATGGCTACACCTTC.

The J gene is TRBJ1-1, the V gene TRBV7-9; 8 nucleotides align to TRBD1. Germline CDR1 and CDR2: SEHNR and FQNEAQ (reference sequence). After removal of 5 bases from V and 1 base from J, the junction contained 3 bases not matched to a gene. The CDR3 contains 14 residues. CDR3 in DNA: TGTGCCAGCAGCCTACAGGGGGGGAACACTGAAGCTTTCTTT. This gives the protein CASSLQGGNTEAFF.

V gene TRBV28 combines with J gene TRBJ1-5; D is possibly TRBD1 (6 bases). Germline CDR1 is MDHEN and CDR2 is SYDVKM. The CDR3 is made up of 14 amino acids. Trimming took 7 bases from V and 3 from J, leaving 13 bases between them. CDR3 DNA: TGTGCCAGCACCTATACAGGGCCCAATCAGCCCCAGCATTTT. It translates to CASTYTGPNQPQHF.

This clone was seen a handful of times. The chain links TRBV19 to TRBJ1-2; perhaps TRBD1 as D (6 bases). Trimming took 5 bases from V and 4 from J, leaving 14 bases between them. The V gene's germline CDR1 is LNHDA and CDR2 SQIVND (reference sequence). This CDR3 comprises 14 residues. This CDR3 reads CASSLLRGSYGYTF. The CDR3, as DNA: TGTGCCAGTAGTCTACTCAGGGGATCCTATGGCTACACCTTC.

This chain links TRBV5-4 with TRBJ2-5; 11 bases align to TRBD2. The assigned J gene may be wrong: the sequence end matches TRBJ2-7 better. There are 15 residues in the CDR3. Looked up from germline, CDR1 is SGHNT and CDR2 is YYREEE (reference sequence). CDR3 nucleotide sequence: TGTGCCAGCAGCTCCACTAGCGGGGGTTCCTACGAGCAGTACTTC. This codes for CASSSTSGGSYEQYF.

This clone came up a few times. The rearrangement joins TRBV5-1 to TRBJ1-5; unclear D gene. Germline CDR1 and CDR2: SGHRS and YFSETQ. V shed 0 bases and J shed 12 bases, with 13 bases lying between them. The CDR3 spans 13 residues. The CDR3 coding sequence is TGCGCCAGCAGCTTGGACTTGAACAGTTTCCAGCATTTT. Translation: CASSLDLNSFQHF.

This clone came up a few times. The rearrangement joins TRBV4-2 to TRBJ2-1; the match to TRBD2 covers 11 bases. Germline V gene data show CDR1 as LGHNA and CDR2 as YNFKEQ. The ends lost 4 bases at V and 7 bases at J; junction bases unmatched: 9. The CDR3 runs to 16 residues. CDR3 sequence reads: CASSLLAGGNRNEQFF. The CDR3 DNA sequence: TGTGCCAGCAGCCTTCTAGCGGGAGGCAATCGGAATGAGCAGTTCTTC.

This clone was picked up a small number of times. This chain connects TRBV6-6 to TRBJ1-1; 7 bases are shared with TRBD1. After removal of 10 bases from V and 4 bases from J, the junction contained 6 bases not matched to a gene. There are 12 residues in the CDR3. Germline CDR1 and CDR2: MNHNY and SVGAGI (reference sequence). The CDR3 is CATTGRATEAFF. As DNA, the CDR3 is TGTGCCACGACAGGGCGGGCCACTGAAGCTTTCTTT.

This clone was detected a few times. This chain uses TRBV30 with TRBJ2-7; TRBD2 matches 7 bases. V lost 1 base to trimming and J lost 2 bases; unmatched junction nucleotides: 8. Germline V gene sequence: CDR1 GTSNPN, CDR2 SVGIG (reference sequence). The CDR3 totals 15 residues. CDR3 DNA sequence: TGTGCCTGGAGTGGGATCGGGGGGAAAACCTACGAGCAGTACTTC. Protein product: CAWSGIGGKTYEQYF.

The V call is TRBV9, the J call TRBJ2-5, with D perhaps TRBD2 (6 bases). This CDR3 contains 17 residues. Trimming took 4 bases from V and 4 from J, leaving 23 bases between them. Germline CDR1 and CDR2: SGDLS and YYNGEE. The CDR3 DNA reads TGTGCCAGCAGCAGAGGAGGGACTCGGTCGGTTGGAGAGACCCAGTACTTC. This gives the protein CASSRGGTRSVGETQYF.

This clone showed up just a few times. The J gene is TRBJ1-5, the V gene TRBV27; D might be TRBD1 (5 bases). V shed 8 bases and J shed 2 bases, with 16 bases lying between them. Germline V gene sequence: CDR1 MNHEY, CDR2 SMNVEV (reference sequence). This CDR3 region has 15 residues. Here the CDR3 DNA reads TGTGCCAGCGCTTTTGACAGATCTGGCAATCAGCCCCAGCATTTT. Amino acids: CASAFDRSGNQPQHF.

The chain links TRBV6-5 to TRBJ1-1; perhaps TRBD1 as D (6 bases). Trimming pared 3 bases from V and 5 bases from J, leaving 19 bases between. Germline CDR1 is MNHEY and CDR2 is SVGAGI. CDR3 size: 16 residues. The CDR3 here is CASSYSPGAGATEAFF. The DNA of the CDR3 is TGTGCCAGCAGTTATTCCCCAGGTGCAGGGGCGACTGAAGCTTTCTTT.

The V gene is TRBV14, the J gene TRBJ2-3; D is unresolved. Between the trimmed V and J ends, which lost 4 bases and 2 bases, there was a span of 10 bases. The length of the CDR3 is 14 residues. Per the germline V gene, CDR1 is SGHDN and CDR2 is FVKESK. This chain's CDR3 is CASSRKSYTDTQYF. CDR3 DNA: TGTGCCAGCAGCCGAAAAAGCTACACAGATACGCAGTATTTT.

The V gene is TRBV7-8, the J gene TRBJ1-2; 7 bases are shared with TRBD1. With 5 bases clipped from V and 4 bases from J, the junction kept 13 bases outside the gene matches. The CDR3 length is 16 residues. Germline V gene sequence: CDR1 SGHVS, CDR2 FQNEAQ. CDR3 region: CASSPRLTQGSYGYTF. The CDR3 DNA reads as TGTGCCAGCAGCCCTAGGCTGACACAGGGGTCCTATGGCTACACCTTC.